This T cell receptor (beta chain) came from a study of cytomegalovirus exposure and HLA in healthy donors. Study information: When fewer than 400 donors were genotyped, about 81% of them were found to fall in the Caucasian-associated ancestry cluster. Points from the study as a whole: In a later analysis, HLA-C alleles had the fewest associated TCRs, DRB1 alleles the most. It emerged from a later analysis that several of the most significant clusters appeared to be linked to common viral pathogens.

Turning to this clone: What it binds is unknown.

Primers included in the PCR were 60 Vbeta and 13 Jbeta primers. Original analysis: Later analysis identified 65 million to 80 million unique TCR beta chains, about 10 million shared. Only in-frame clones appear in the TCRdb table, and some are missing; sequencing was by immunoSEQ multiplex PCR. That table gives V, J and clone size, and the DNA gave D and trimming. The data show fewer than 110,000 clones, around 76% seen once. Germline V CDR1 and CDR2: MNHEY, SVGAGI. The V end was cut by 2 bases, the J end by 0 bases, with 10 bases between. The CDR3 extends over 16 amino acids. The chain joins TRBV6-5 to TRBJ2-2, with a possible D match to TRBD2 (6 bases). The origin of this receptor is a woman aged 18-30 years in good health and CMV-seropositive. What was sequenced was PBMCs. In DNA, the CDR3 is TGTGCCAGCAGTTACGCCGGGACTCCGAACACCGGGGAGCTGTTTTTT. It translates to CASSYAGTPNTGELFF.